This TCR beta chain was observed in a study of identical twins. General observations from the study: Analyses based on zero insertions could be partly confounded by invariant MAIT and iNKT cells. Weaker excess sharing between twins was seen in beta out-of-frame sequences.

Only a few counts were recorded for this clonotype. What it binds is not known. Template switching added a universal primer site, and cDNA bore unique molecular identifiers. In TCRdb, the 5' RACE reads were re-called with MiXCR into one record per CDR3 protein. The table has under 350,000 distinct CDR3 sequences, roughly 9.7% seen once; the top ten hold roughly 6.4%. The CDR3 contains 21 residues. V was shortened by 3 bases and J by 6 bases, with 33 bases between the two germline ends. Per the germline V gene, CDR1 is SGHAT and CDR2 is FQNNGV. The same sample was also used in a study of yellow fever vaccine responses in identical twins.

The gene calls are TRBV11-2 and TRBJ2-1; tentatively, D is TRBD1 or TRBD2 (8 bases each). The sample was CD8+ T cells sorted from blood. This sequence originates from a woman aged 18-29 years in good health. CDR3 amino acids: CASSFRPKTGVLGLEGNEQFF. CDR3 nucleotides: TGTGCCAGCAGCTTTCGTCCAAAGACAGGGGTGTTGGGACTAGAGGGCAATGAGCAGTTCTTC.